The 10 T cell receptor beta chains in this list originate from one sample, sequenced in a study of response to subunit inactivated influenza vaccine. Using its own MiXCR run on the RT-PCR reads, TCRdb lists one record per CDR3 protein. The sample records about 520,000 distinct CDR3 sequences, roughly 7.9% being singletons. This specimen was PBMCs from blood, taken less than 30 months after vaccination. These receptors all stem from a man aged 50-75 years who received an inactivated influenza vaccine.

The table lists this clonotype with a few counts. The chain employs TRBV20-1 and TRBJ2-5; D may correspond to TRBD1 or TRBD2 (5 bases each). Germline V CDR1 and CDR2: DFQATT, SNEGSKA (reference sequence). The ends were cut back, 3 bases at V and 1 base at J, with 9 bases in the middle. The CDR3 has 13 residues. The CDR3 sequence is CSASGTFQETQYF. For the CDR3, the DNA is TGCAGTGCTAGCGGGACGTTCCAAGAGACCCAGTACTTC.

The chain uses TRBV30 and TRBJ2-3; D might be TRBD2 (6 bases). CDR1 GTSNPN and CDR2 SVGIG come from the germline V gene (reference sequence). This CDR3 has 14 residues. V dropped 2 bases and J dropped 5 bases, with 14 bases sitting between them. In DNA, the CDR3 is TGTGCCTGGAGTTGGCGGGGAGGTATAGATACGCAGTATTTT. It is translated as CAWSWRGGIDTQYF.

This clonotype was detected ten times or more. The rearrangement joins TRBV10-3 to TRBJ2-5; D may be TRBD2 (5 bases). Germline-derived CDR1 and CDR2 are ENHRY and SYGVKD. This CDR3 contains 13 residues. V was cut by 0 bases and J by 5 bases, with 7 bases left in between. CDR3 DNA: TGTGCCATCAGTGAGTCGGGCGGGGAGACCCAGTACTTC. The encoded protein is CAISESGGETQYF.

The rearrangement joins TRBV7-8 to TRBJ2-5; D gene uncertain. Germline values: CDR1 SGHVS, CDR2 FQNEAQ. The CDR3 is 15 amino acids. V lost 5 bases, J lost 2 bases, and 15 bases lay in between. CDR3 sequence reads: CASSPSISGQETQYF. For the CDR3, the DNA is TGTGCCAGCAGCCCATCGATCTCTGGTCAAGAGACCCAGTACTTC.

This clonotype was counted ten times or more. CDR3 coding DNA: TGTGCCATCAGTGCCGGGACAGCCCGTCGGAACACCGGGGAGCTGTTTTTT. Amino acid sequence: CAISAGTARRNTGELFF. J is TRBJ2-2 and V is TRBV10-3; 7 bases align to TRBD1. Trimming at V came to 4 bases and at J to 1 base, leaving 9 bases not matched to a gene. CDR1 and CDR2 (germline): ENHRY, SYGVKD. The length of the CDR3 is 17 residues.

The sample holds many counts of this clonotype. V is TRBV12-3 or TRBV12-4 and J is TRBJ1-1; no clear D gene. Between the trimmed V and J ends, which lost 3 bases and 1 base, there was a span of 6 bases. CDR3 length: 13 residues. The CDR3, as DNA: TGTGCCAGCAGTTTTTCGAGGAACACTGAAGCTTTCTTT. Protein product: CASSFSRNTEAFF.

This rearrangement joins TRBV3-1 to TRBJ2-7, with D unresolved. Germline V gene sequence: CDR1 LGHDT, CDR2 YNNKEL (reference sequence). The ends were cut back, 0 bases at V and 4 bases at J, with 7 bases in the middle. The CDR3 covers 13 residues. CDR3 DNA sequence: TGTGCCAGCAGCCAAGAAAAAGGGTACGAGCAGTACTTC. As protein: CASSQEKGYEQYF.

This clonotype came up many times. The chain recombines TRBV24-1 with TRBJ2-1; D unclear. With 4 bases removed from V and 9 bases from J, the gap between germline ends came to 24 bases. The CDR3 runs 17 residues. Germline V gives CDR1 KGHDR, CDR2 SFDVKD. The CDR3 loop is CATSDSFRLNHGPEQFF. CDR3 coding DNA: TGTGCCACCAGTGACTCCTTTCGTTTGAACCACGGGCCTGAGCAGTTCTTC.

This clonotype was picked up a small number of times. The V and J genes are TRBV5-5 and TRBJ2-7; possible D gene TRBD2, 6 bases. The V gene's germline CDR1 is SGHKS and CDR2 YYEKEE (reference sequence). CDR3 length: 16 residues. Trimming cost V 4 bases and J 0 bases, with 17 bases left between them. The CDR3, as DNA: TGTGCCAGCAGCCGCACGGAGGGACGCGACTCCTACGAGCAGTACTTC. Residues: CASSRTEGRDSYEQYF.

This clonotype appeared a few times. V usage is TRBV12-3 or TRBV12-4 and J usage is TRBJ2-1; 11 nucleotides match TRBD2. This CDR3 is 15 amino acids long. J lost 7 bases, V lost 4 bases, and 6 bases had no gene match. The CDR3 coding sequence is TGTGCCAGCAGTTATAGCGGGGGGGCCCGGAATGAGCAGTTCTTC. The encoded protein is CASSYSGGARNEQFF.